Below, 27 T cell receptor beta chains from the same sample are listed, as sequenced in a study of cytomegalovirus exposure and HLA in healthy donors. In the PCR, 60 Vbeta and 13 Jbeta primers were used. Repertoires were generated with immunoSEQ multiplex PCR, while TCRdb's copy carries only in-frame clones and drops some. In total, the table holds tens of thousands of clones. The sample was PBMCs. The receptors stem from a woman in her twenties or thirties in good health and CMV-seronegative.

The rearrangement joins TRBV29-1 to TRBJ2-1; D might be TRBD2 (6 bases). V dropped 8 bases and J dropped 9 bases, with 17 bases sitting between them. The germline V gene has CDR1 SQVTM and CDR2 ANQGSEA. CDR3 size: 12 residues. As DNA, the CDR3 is TGCAGCATCAGACTAGGGGTTGGTGAGCAGTTCTTC. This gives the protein CSIRLGVGEQFF.

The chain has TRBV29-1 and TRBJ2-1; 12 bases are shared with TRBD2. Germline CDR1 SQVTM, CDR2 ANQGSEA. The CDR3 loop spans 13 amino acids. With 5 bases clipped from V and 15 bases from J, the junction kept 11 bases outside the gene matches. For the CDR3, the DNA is TGCAGCGTTCGGACTAGCGGGACCTCCATTTGGTTCTTC. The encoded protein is CSVRTSGTSIWFF.

The CDR3 sequence: CAWSRTGNTEAFF. CDR3 DNA: TGTGCCTGGAGTAGAACAGGGAACACTGAAGCTTTCTTT. This chain links TRBV30 with TRBJ1-1, with D possibly matching TRBD1 (5 bases). The CDR3 totals 13 residues. Germline CDR1 reads GTSNPN; CDR2 reads SVGIG (reference sequence). V lost 2 bases and J 1 base, leaving 8 bases between the germline ends.

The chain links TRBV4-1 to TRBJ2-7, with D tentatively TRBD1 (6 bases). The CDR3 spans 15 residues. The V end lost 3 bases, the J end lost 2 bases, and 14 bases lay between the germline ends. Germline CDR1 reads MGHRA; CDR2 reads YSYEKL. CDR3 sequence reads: CASSQLQDRPYEQYF. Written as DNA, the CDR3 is TGCGCCAGCAGCCAGTTGCAGGACAGACCCTACGAGCAGTACTTC.

The CDR3 reads CASSSSGQGFTEAFF. The CDR3, as DNA: TGCGCCAGCAGCTCCTCCGGACAGGGCTTTACTGAAGCTTTCTTT. The chain employs TRBV5-1 and TRBJ1-1; 8 bases align to TRBD1. Germline loops: CDR1 SGHRS, CDR2 YFSETQ. The CDR3 spans 15 residues. V shed 3 bases and J 5 bases; nucleotides not matched to a gene: 9.

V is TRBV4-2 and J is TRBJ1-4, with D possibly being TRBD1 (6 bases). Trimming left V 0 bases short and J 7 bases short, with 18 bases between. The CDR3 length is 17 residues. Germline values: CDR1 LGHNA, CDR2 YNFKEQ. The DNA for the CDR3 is TGTGCCAGCAGCCAAGATAGAAGAGGGGGGGGAGGTGAAAAACTGTTTTTT. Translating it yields CASSQDRRGGGGEKLFF.

The CDR3 loop reads CASSSGWGTGELFF. In nucleotides, the CDR3 is TGTGCCAGCAGCTCGGGGTGGGGAACCGGGGAGCTGTTTTTT. The chain employs TRBV7-9 and TRBJ2-2; perhaps TRBD2 as D (5 bases). CDR3 length: 14 amino acids. Trimming removed 4 bases from V and 5 bases from J, with 11 bases in between. CDR1 is SEHNR, CDR2 FQNEAQ, per germline (reference sequence). Filled out from reference TRBV7-9 and TRBJ2-2, the complete variable domain reads DTGVSQNPRHKITKRGQNVTFRCDPISEHNRLYWYRQTLGQGPEFLTYFQNEAQLEKSRLLSDRFSAERPKGSFSTLEIQRTEQGDSAMYLCASSSGWGTGELFFGEGSRLTVL.

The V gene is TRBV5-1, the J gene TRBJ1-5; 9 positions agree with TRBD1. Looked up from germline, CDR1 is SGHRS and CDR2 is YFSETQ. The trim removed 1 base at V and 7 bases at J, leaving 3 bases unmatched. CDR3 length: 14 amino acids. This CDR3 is CASSLKQGAQPQHF. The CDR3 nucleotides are TGCGCCAGCAGCTTGAAACAGGGGGCACAGCCCCAGCATTTT.

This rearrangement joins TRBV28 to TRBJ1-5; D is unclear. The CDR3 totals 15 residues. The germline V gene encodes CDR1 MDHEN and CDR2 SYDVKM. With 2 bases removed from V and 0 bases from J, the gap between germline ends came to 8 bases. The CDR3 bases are TGTGCCAGCAGTTTAACACAAGTTAGCAATCAGCCCCAGCATTTT. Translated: CASSLTQVSNQPQHF. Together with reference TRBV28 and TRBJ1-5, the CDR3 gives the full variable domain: DVKVTQSSRYLVKRTGEKVFLECVQDMDHENMFWYRQDPGLGLRLIYFSYDVKMKEKGDIPEGYSVSREKKERFSLILESASTNQTSMYLCASSLTQVSNQPQHFGDGTRLSIL.

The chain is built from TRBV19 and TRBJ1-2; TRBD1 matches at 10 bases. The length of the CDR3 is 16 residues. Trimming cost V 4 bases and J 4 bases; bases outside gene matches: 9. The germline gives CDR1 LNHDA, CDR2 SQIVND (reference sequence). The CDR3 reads CASSTGQGGHFYGYTF. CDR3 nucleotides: TGTGCCAGTAGTACCGGACAGGGGGGCCATTTCTATGGCTACACCTTC.

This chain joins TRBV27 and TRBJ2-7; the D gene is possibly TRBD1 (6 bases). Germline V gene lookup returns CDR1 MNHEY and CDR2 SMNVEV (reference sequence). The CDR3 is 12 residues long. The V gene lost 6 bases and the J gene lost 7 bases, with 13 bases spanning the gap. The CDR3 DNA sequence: TGTGCCAGCAGGACGACAGGTTGGGAGCAGTACTTC. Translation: CASRTTGWEQYF.

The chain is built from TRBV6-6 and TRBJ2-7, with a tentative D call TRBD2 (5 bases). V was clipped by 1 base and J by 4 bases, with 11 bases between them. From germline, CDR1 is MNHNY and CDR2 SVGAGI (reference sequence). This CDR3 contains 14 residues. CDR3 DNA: TGTGCCAGCAGTTACTTGTTAGCGCCGTACGAGCAGTACTTC. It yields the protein CASSYLLAPYEQYF.

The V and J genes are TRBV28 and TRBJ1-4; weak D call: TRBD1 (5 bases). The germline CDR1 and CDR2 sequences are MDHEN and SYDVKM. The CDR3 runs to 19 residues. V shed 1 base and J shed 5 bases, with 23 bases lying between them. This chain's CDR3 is CASSLFHRTSLNSNEKLFF. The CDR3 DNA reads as TGTGCCAGCAGTTTATTCCATCGGACAAGCTTAAATTCCAATGAAAAACTGTTTTTT.

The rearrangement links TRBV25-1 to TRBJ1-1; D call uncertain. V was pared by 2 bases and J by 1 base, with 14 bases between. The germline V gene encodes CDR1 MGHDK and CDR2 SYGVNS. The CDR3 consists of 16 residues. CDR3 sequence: CASSEGLAGANTEAFF. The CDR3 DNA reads TGTGCCAGCAGTGAAGGATTGGCAGGCGCGAACACTGAAGCTTTCTTT.

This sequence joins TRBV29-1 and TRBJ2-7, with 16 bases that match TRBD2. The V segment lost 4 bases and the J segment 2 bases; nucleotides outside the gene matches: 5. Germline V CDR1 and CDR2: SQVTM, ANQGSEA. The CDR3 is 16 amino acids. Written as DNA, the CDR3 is TGCAGCGTTGGGGGACTAGCGGGAGGGTTGGCCTACGAGCAGTACTTC. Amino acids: CSVGGLAGGLAYEQYF.

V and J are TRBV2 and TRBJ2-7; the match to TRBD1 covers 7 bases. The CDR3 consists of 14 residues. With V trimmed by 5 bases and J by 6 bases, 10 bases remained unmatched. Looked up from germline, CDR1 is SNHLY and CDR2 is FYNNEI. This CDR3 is CASSFRQGRGEQYF. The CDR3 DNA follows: TGTGCCAGCAGTTTTAGACAGGGCAGGGGCGAGCAGTACTTC.

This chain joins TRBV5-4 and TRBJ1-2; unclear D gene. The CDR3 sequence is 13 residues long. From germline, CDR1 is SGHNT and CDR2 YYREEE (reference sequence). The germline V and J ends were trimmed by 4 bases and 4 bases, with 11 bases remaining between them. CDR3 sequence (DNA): TGTGCCAGCAGCAAATCGGGATCCTATGGCTACACCTTC. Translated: CASSKSGSYGYTF.

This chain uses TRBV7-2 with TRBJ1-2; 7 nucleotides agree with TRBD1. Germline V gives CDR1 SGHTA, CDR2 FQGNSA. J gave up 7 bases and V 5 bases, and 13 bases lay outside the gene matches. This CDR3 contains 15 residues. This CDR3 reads CASSPLLDRKIGYTF. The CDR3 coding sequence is TGTGCCAGCAGCCCCCTGCTGGACAGGAAAATTGGCTACACCTTC. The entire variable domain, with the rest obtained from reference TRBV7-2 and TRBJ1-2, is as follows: GAGVSQSPSNKVTEKGKDVELRCDPISGHTALYWYRQSLGQGLEFLIYFQGNSAPDKSGLPSDRFSAERTGGSVSTLTIQRTQQEDSAVYLCASSPLLDRKIGYTFGSGTRLTVV.

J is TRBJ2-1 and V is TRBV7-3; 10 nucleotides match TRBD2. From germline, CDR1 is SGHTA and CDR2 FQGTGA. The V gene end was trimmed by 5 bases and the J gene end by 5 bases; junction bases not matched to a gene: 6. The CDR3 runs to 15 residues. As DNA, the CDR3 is TGTGCCAGCAGCGCCCGGACTAGCGGCAACAATGAGCAGTTCTTC. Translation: CASSARTSGNNEQFF.

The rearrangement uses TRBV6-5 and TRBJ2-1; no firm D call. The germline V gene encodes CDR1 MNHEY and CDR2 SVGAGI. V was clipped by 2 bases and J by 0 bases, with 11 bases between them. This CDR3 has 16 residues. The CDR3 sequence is CASSYASKSSYNEQFF. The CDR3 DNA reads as TGTGCCAGCAGTTACGCTTCGAAGAGCTCCTACAATGAGCAGTTCTTC.

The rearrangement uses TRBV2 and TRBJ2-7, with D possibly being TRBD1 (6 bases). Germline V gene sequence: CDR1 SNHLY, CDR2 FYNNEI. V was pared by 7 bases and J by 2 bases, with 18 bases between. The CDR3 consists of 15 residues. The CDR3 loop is CASIRGRDNPYEQYF. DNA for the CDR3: TGTGCCAGCATCCGGGGTAGGGACAACCCCTACGAGCAGTACTTC.

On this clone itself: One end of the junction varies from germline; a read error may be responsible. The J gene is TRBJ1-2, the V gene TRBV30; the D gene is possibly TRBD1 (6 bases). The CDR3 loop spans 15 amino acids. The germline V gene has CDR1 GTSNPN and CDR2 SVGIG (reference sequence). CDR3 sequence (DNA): TGTGCCGGGAGCCGCCCCTCACAGGGAAAGAGTGGCTACACCTTC. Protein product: CAGSRPSQGKSGYTF.

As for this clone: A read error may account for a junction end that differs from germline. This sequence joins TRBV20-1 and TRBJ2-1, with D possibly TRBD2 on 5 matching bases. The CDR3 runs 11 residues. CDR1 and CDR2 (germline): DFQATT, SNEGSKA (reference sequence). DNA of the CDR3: TGCAGTGTTAGCGTCCGGAGCGCCGCCGTCTTC. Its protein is CSVSVRSAAVF.

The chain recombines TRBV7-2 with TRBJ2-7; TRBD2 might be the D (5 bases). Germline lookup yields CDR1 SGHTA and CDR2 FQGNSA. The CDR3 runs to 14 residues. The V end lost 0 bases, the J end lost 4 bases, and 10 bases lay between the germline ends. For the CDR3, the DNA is TGTGCCAGCAGCTTAGCAGCCGGAGGATACGAGCAGTACTTC. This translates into CASSLAAGGYEQYF.

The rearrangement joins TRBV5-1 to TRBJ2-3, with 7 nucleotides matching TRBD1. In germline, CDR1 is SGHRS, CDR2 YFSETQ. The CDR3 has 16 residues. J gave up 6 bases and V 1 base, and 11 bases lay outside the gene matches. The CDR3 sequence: CASSLSTGFLGDTQYF. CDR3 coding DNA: TGCGCCAGCAGCTTGTCGACAGGGTTTCTAGGGGATACGCAGTATTTT.

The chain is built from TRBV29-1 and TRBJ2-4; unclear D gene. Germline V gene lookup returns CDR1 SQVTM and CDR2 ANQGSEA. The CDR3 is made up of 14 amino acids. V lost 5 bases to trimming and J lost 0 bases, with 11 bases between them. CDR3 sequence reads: CSVKTTSAKNIQYF. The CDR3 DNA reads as TGCAGCGTTAAGACAACATCAGCCAAAAACATTCAGTACTTC.

The CDR3 loop reads CASSLEENTEAFF. The CDR3 bases are TGTGCCAGCAGTTTAGAGGAGAACACTGAAGCTTTCTTT. This sequence joins TRBV6-5 and TRBJ1-1; D is undetermined. The CDR3 sequence is 13 residues long. The V and J ends lost 4 bases and 1 base respectively, with 7 bases between them. Per the germline V gene, CDR1 is MNHEY and CDR2 is SVGAGI.